The 5 T cell receptor beta chains below all came from one sample that was sequenced in a study of CD8 T cells in ankylosing spondylitis (dated by TCRdb to about 2017). Library preparation employed 5' RACE. Sequenced on an Illumina HiSeq 2500. TCRdb redid the processing of the public reads, applying fastp at Q25 and MiXCR, and retained in-frame beta chains. Each record represents a unique CDR3 protein, reported with the most common genes and DNA among its rows. The sample records 35,000 to 45,000 distinct CDR3 sequences, more than 9.5% of which are singletons. The ten largest clones capture 1.4% of the sample. The sequenced sample consisted of blood, either unsorted or a sorted T cell fraction (not recorded which). These receptors originate from a male donor with ankylosing spondylitis or in good health (not recorded which).

The V call is TRBV7-8, the J call TRBJ2-7, with D perhaps TRBD1 (5 bases). Trimming removed 5 bases from V and 2 bases from J, with 16 bases in between. The CDR3 runs to 15 residues. The germline V gene has CDR1 SGHVS and CDR2 FQNEAQ. The CDR3 DNA reads as TGTGCCAGCAGCCAGACCCCAGGGCTTACCTACGAGCAGTACTTC. Translation: CASSQTPGLTYEQYF.

This clonotype has at least ten counts. The rearrangement joins TRBV18 to TRBJ2-3; 8 positions agree with TRBD2. CDR3 length: 12 residues. Trimming removed 1 base from V and 11 bases from J; junction bases left unmatched: 2. Per the germline V gene, CDR1 is KGHSH and CDR2 is LQKENI. The CDR3 DNA is TGTGCCAGCTCACCACGGGCGGGGGGGCAGTATTTT. Translating gives CASSPRAGGQYF.

This clonotype came up a few times. The chain is built from TRBV7-8 and TRBJ1-4; D uncertain. Germline values: CDR1 SGHVS, CDR2 FQNEAQ. The CDR3 sequence is 15 residues long. V was cut by 5 bases and J by 5 bases, with 15 bases left in between. The CDR3, as DNA: TGTGCCAGCAGCGTTGACGCCTCTTGGAATGAAAAACTGTTTTTT. This translates into CASSVDASWNEKLFF.

This clonotype was recorded a few times. V gene TRBV20-1 combines with J gene TRBJ2-7; 11 nucleotides match TRBD2. The CDR3 is made up of 18 amino acids. The J segment lost 0 bases and the V segment lost 1 base, leaving 11 bases of the junction unmatched. Germline V gene lookup returns CDR1 DFQATT and CDR2 SNEGSKA (reference sequence). The CDR3 bases are TGCAGTGCTAGAGGCCACAGACTAGCGGGGAGGAGCTCCTACGAGCAGTACTTC. It yields the protein CSARGHRLAGRSSYEQYF.

The chain combines TRBV7-2 with TRBJ2-4; D gene ambiguous. CDR1 and CDR2 (germline): SGHTA, FQGNSA. This CDR3 is 11 amino acids long. The CDR3 sequence: CATEFLNIQYF. Here the CDR3 DNA reads TGTGCTACCGAATTCCTGAACATTCAGTACTTC.